The present T cell receptor (beta chain) was sequenced within a study of cytomegalovirus exposure and HLA in healthy donors. The PCR had 60 Vbeta and 13 Jbeta primers. Measured with immunoSEQ multiplex PCR; TCRdb has only the in-frame clones, and not every one. The sample records 200,000 to 250,000 clones, under 80% being singletons. Unmatched junction bases numbered 2, after V lost 2 bases and J lost 5 bases. The CDR3 is made up of 14 amino acids. The germline V gene encodes CDR1 SGHTA and CDR2 FQGTGA. The sample consisted of PBMCs. This TCR derives from a woman between 25 and 40 years old in good health and CMV-seronegative. The chain recombines TRBV7-3 with TRBJ1-1; 10 positions agree with TRBD1. CDR3 coding DNA: TGTGCCAGCAGCTTAGGGGGACAGGGGACTGAAGCTTTCTTT. Translating it yields CASSLGGQGTEAFF.